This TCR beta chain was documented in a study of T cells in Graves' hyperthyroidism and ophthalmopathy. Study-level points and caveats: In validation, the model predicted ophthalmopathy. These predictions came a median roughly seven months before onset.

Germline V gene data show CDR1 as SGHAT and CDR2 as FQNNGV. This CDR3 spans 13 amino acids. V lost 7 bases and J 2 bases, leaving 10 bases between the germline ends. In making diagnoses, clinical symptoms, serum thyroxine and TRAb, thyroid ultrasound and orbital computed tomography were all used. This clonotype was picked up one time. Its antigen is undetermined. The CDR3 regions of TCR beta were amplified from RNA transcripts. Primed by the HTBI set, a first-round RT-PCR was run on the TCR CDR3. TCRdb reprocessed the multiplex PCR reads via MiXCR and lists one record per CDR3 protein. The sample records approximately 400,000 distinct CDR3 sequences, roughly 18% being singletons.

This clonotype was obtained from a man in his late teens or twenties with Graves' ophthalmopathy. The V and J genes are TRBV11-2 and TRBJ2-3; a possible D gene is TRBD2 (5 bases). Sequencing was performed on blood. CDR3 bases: TGTGCCAGCACCCTCGGGGTCACAGATACGCAGTATTTT. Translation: CASTLGVTDTQYF.